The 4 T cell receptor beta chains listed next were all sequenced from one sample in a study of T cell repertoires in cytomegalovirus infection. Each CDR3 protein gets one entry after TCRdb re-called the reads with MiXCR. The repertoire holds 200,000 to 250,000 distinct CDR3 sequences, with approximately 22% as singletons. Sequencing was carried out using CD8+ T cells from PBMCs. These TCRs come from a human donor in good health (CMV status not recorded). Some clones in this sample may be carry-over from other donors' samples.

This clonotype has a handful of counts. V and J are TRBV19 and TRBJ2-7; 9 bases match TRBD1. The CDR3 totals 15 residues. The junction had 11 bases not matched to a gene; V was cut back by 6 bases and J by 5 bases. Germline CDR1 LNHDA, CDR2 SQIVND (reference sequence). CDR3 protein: CASRSTGTGFHEQYF. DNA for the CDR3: TGTGCCAGTAGGTCCACCGGGACAGGGTTCCACGAGCAGTACTTC.

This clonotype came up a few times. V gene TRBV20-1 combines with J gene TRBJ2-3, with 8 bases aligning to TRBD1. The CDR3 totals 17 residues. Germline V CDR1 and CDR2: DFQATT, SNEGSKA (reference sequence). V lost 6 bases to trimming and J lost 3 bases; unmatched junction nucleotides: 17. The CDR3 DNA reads TGCAGTGCCGGGGGCCCCCCGACAGGGGAGTTGACAGATACGCAGTATTTT. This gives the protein CSAGGPPTGELTDTQYF.

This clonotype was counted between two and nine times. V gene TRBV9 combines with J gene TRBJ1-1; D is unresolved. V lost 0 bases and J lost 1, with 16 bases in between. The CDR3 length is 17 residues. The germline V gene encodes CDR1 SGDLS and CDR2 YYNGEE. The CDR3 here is CASSVGRVFTGNTEAFF. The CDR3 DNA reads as TGTGCCAGCAGCGTAGGCCGGGTTTTTACTGGGAACACTGAAGCTTTCTTT.

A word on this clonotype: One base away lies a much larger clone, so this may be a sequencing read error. CDR3 nucleotides: TGCGCCAGCAGCCAATCACCTCGACAGGACTACAATGAGCAGTTCTTC. Protein sequence: CASSQSPRQDYNEQFF. The V and J genes are TRBV4-3 and TRBJ2-1, with D possibly TRBD1 on 6 matching bases. Germline CDR1 reads LGHNA; CDR2 reads YSLEER. Trimming took 2 bases from V and 3 from J, leaving 14 bases between them. The CDR3 length is 16 residues.